There are a few counts of the clone carrying this T cell receptor beta chain. Its matching antigen is unknown. This entry comes from a study of post-analysis software for immune sequencing data. Points from the study as a whole: By F measure, samples from a shared preparation batch strongly co-clustered. The study found TRBV5-6, TRBV5-1 and TRBV20-1 among four to six TRBV segments more frequent in patients than controls.

Germline CDR1 and CDR2: MDHEN and SYDVKM. This CDR3 contains 12 residues. The V end lost 4 bases, the J end lost 5 bases, and 8 bases lay between the germline ends. TCR beta cDNA libraries included unique molecular identifiers. TCRdb reanalysed the PCR reads using MiXCR and keeps one entry per CDR3 protein. The profile shows about 760,000 distinct CDR3 sequences, just under 30% of them singletons. This TCR derives from a girl between 5 and 17 years old with multiple sclerosis. V and J are TRBV28 and TRBJ2-5, with D hard to call. Sequencing was carried out using blood. The CDR3 loop reads CASSSPSETQYF. As DNA, the CDR3 is TGTGCCAGCAGTTCCCCATCGGAGACCCAGTACTTC.